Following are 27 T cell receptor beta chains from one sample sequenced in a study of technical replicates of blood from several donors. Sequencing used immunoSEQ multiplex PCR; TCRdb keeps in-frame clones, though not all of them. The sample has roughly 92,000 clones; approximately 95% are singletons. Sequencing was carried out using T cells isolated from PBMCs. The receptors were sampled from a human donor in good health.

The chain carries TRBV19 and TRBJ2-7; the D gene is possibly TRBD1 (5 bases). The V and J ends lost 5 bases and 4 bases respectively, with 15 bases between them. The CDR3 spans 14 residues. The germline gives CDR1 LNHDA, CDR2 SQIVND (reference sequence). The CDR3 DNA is TGTGCCAGTAGTGGACGGCAGGGCCCATACGAGCAGTACTTC. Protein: CASSGRQGPYEQYF. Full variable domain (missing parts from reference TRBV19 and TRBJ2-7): DGGITQSPKYLFRKEGQNVTLSCEQNLNHDAMYWYRQDPGQGLRLIYYSQIVNDFQKGDIAEGYSVSREKKESFPLTVTSAQKNPTAFYLCASSGRQGPYEQYFGPGTRLTVT.

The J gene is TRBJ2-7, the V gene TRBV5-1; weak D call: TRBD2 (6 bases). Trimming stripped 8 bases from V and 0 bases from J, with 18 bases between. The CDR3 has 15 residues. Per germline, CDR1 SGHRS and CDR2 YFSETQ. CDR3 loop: CASDPGTSSSYEQYF. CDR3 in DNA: TGCGCCAGTGACCCAGGGACTTCCAGCTCCTACGAGCAGTACTTC.

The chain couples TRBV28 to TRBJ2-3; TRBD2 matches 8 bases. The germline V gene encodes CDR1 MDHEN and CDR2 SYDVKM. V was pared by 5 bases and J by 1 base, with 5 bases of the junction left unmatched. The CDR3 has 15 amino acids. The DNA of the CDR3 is TGTGCCAGCAGTCGGGGGGGTTATGGCACAGATACGCAGTATTTT. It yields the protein CASSRGGYGTDTQYF.

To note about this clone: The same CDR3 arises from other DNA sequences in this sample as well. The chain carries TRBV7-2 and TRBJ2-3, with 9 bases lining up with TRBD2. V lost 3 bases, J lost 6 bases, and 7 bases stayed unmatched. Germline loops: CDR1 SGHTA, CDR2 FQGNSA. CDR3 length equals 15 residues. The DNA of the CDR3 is TGTGCCAGCAGCTTCTTAGCGGGAGAGGTGGATACGCAGTATTTT. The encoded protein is CASSFLAGEVDTQYF.

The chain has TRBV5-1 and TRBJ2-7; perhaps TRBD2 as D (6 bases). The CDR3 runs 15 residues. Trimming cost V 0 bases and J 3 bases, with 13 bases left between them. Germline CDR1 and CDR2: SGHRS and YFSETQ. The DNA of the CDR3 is TGCGCCAGCAGCTTGGGTCCGGGAGTCATCTACGAGCAGTACTTC. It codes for CASSLGPGVIYEQYF.

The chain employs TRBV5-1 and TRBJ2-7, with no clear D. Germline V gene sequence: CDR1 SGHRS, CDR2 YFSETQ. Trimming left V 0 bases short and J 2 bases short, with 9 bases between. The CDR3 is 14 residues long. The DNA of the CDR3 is TGCGCCAGCAGCTTGGGTCACAAAGCCTACGAGCAGTACTTC. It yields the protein CASSLGHKAYEQYF.

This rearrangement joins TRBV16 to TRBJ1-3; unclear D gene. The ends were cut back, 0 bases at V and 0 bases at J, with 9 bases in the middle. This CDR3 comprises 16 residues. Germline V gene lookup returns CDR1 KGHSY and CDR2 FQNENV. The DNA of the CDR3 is TGTGCCAGCAGCCAATCGAGCCCGCGCTCTGGAAACACCATATATTTT. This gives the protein CASSQSSPRSGNTIYF.

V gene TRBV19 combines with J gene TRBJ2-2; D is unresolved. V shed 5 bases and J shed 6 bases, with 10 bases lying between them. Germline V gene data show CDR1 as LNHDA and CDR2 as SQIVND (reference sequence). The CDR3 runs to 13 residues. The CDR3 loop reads CASSESVSGELFF. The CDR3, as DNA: TGTGCCAGTAGTGAATCGGTATCCGGGGAGCTGTTTTTT.

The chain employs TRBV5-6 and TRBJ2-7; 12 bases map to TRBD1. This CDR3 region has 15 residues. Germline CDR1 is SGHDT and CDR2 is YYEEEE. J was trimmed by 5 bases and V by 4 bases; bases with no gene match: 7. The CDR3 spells CASSVGTGGRDEQYF. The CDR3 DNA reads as TGTGCCAGCAGCGTCGGGACAGGGGGCAGGGACGAGCAGTACTTC.

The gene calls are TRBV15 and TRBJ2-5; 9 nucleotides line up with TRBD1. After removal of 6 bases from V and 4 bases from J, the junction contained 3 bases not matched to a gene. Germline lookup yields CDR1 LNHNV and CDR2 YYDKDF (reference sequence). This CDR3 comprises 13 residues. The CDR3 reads CATRQTGGETQYF. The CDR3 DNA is TGTGCCACCAGGCAGACAGGGGGAGAGACCCAGTACTTC.

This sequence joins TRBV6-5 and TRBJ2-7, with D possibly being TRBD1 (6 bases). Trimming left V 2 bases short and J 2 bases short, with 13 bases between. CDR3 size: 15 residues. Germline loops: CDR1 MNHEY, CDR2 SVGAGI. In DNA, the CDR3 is TGTGCCAGCAGTTACAGGCCAGGGGCCACCTACGAGCAGTACTTC. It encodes CASSYRPGATYEQYF.

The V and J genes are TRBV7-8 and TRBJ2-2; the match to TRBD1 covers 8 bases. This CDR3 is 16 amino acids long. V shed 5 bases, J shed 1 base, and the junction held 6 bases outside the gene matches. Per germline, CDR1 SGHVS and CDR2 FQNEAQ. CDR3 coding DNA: TGTGCCAGCAGCCTTGGACAGGGAGGGAACACCGGGGAGCTGTTTTTT. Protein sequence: CASSLGQGGNTGELFF.

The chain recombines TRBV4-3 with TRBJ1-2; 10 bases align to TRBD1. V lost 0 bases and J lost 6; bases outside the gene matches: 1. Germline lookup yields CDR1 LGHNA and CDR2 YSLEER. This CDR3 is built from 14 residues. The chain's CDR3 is CASSQDGTGDGYTF. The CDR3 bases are TGCGCCAGCAGCCAAGACGGGACAGGGGATGGCTACACCTTC.

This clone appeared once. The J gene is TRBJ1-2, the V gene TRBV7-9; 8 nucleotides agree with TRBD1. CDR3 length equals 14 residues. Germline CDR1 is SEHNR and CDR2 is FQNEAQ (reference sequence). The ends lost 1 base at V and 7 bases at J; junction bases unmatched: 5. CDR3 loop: CASSLGTGPAGYTF. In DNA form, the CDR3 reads TGTGCCAGCAGCTTAGGGACAGGGCCCGCTGGCTACACCTTC.

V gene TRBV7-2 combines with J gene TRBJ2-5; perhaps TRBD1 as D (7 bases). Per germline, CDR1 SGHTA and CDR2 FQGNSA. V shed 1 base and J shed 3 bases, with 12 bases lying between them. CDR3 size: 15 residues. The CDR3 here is CASSLVSRGEETQYF. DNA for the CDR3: TGTGCCAGCAGCTTAGTTTCCAGGGGGGAAGAGACCCAGTACTTC.

This chain's CDR3 is CASSLTGLSSYEQYF. The CDR3 region has the DNA TGCGCCAGCAGCTTGACAGGCCTAAGCTCCTACGAGCAGTACTTC. The rearrangement joins TRBV5-1 to TRBJ2-7; TRBD1 might be the D (5 bases). Trimming left V 1 base short and J 0 bases short, with 11 bases between. The CDR3 spans 15 residues. Germline V CDR1 and CDR2: SGHRS, YFSETQ.

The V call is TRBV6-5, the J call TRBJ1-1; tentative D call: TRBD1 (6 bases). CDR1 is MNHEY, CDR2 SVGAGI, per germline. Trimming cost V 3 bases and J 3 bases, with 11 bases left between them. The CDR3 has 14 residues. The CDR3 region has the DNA TGTGCCAGCAGTTATGAGGGGGAAGACACTGAAGCTTTCTTT. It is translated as CASSYEGEDTEAFF.

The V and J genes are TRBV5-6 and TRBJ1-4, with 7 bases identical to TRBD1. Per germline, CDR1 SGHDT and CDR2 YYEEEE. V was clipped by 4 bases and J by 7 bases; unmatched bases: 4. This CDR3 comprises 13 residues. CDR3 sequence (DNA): TGTGCCAGCAGCCCTGGACAGGCTGAAAAACTGTTTTTT. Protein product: CASSPGQAEKLFF.

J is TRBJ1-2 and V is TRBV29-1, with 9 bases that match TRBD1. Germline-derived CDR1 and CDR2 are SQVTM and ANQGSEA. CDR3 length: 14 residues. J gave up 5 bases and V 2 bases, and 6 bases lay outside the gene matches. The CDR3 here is CSVEKNRGLYGYTF. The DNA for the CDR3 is TGCAGCGTTGAAAAGAACAGGGGGCTGTATGGCTACACCTTC.

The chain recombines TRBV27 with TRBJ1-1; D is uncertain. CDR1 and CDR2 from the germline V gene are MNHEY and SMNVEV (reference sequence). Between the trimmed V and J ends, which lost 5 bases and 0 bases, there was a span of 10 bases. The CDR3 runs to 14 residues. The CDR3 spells CASSPLDMNTEAFF. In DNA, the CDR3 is TGTGCCAGCAGTCCACTAGACATGAACACTGAAGCTTTCTTT.

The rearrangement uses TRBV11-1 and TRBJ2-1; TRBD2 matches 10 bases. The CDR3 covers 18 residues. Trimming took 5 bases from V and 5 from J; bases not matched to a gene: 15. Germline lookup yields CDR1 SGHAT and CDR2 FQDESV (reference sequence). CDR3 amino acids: CASSRGDRFTSGNNEQFF. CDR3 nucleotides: TGTGCCAGCAGCCGGGGTGACAGGTTTACTAGCGGGAACAATGAGCAGTTCTTC. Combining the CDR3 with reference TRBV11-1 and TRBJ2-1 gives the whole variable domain EAEVAQSPRYKITEKSQAVAFWCDPISGHATLYWYRQILGQGPELLVQFQDESVVDDSQLPKDRFSAERLKGVDSTLKIQPAELGDSAMYLCASSRGDRFTSGNNEQFFGPGTRLTVL.

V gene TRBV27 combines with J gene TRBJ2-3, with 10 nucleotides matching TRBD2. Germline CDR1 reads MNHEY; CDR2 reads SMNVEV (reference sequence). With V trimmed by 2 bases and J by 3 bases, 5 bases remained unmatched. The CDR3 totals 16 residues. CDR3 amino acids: CASSLLAGEFTDTQYF. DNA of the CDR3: TGTGCCAGCAGTTTACTAGCGGGAGAGTTTACAGATACGCAGTATTTT.

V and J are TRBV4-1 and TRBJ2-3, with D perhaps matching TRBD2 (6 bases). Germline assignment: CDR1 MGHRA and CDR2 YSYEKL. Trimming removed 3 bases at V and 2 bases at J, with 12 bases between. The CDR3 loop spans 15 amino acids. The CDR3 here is CASSHKGLTTDTQYF. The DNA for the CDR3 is TGCGCCAGCAGCCATAAGGGACTGACCACAGATACGCAGTATTTT.

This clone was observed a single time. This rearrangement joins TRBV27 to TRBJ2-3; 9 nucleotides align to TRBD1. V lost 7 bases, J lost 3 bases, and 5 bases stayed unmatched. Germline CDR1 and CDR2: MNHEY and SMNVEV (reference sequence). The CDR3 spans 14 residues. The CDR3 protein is CASTWTGVTDTQYF. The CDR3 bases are TGTGCCAGCACTTGGACAGGGGTGACAGATACGCAGTATTTT.

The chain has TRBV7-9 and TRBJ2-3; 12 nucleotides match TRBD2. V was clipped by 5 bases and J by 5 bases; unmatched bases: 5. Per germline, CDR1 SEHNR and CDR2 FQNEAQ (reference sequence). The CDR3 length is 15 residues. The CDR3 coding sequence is TGTGCCAGCAGCCCTCCGGGACTAGCGGGAGATACGCAGTATTTT. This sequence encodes CASSPPGLAGDTQYF.

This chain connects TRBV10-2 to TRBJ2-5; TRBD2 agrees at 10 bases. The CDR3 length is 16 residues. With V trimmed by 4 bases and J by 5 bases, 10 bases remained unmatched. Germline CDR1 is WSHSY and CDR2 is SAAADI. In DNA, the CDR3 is TGCGCCAGCAGTGCTGGACTAGCGGACGGGTGGGAGACCCAGTACTTC. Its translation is CASSAGLADGWETQYF.

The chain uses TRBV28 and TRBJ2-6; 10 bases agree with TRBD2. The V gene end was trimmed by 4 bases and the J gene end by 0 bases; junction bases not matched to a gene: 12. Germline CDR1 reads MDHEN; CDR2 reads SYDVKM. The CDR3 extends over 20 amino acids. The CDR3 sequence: CASSSLAGALPLSGANVLTF. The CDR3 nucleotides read TGTGCCAGCAGTTCGCTAGCGGGAGCCCTACCTCTCTCTGGGGCCAACGTCCTGACTTTC. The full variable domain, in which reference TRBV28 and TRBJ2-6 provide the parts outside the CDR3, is DVKVTQSSRYLVKRTGEKVFLECVQDMDHENMFWYRQDPGLGLRLIYFSYDVKMKEKGDIPEGYSVSREKKERFSLILESASTNQTSMYLCASSSLAGALPLSGANVLTFGAGSRLTVL.